The 7 T cell receptor beta chains listed next were all sequenced from one sample in a study of T cell responses to AZD1222 COVID-19 vaccine. Assay: immunoSEQ multiplex PCR; the TCRdb copy retains only in-frame clones and omits some. The sample includes 120,000 or so clones, around 90% of them seen just once. This specimen was peripheral blood, taken on day 0 of AZD1222 vaccination. These receptors came from an adult in good health.

The chain recombines TRBV7-9 with TRBJ2-2; tentatively, D is TRBD2 (6 bases). Germline loops: CDR1 SEHNR, CDR2 FQNEAQ (reference sequence). The CDR3 is made up of 18 amino acids. The V and J ends lost 2 bases and 0 bases respectively, with 16 bases between them. CDR3 residues: CASSLSEGLSPNTGELFF. CDR3 bases: TGTGCCAGCAGCTTATCGGAGGGCCTAAGCCCGAACACCGGGGAGCTGTTTTTT.

The count of this clone is one. CDR3 sequence: CASSLLLDYEQYF. The DNA of the CDR3 is TGCGCCAGCAGCCTCTTACTAGACTACGAGCAGTACTTC. The chain carries TRBV5-1 and TRBJ2-7; D may be TRBD2 (5 bases). This CDR3 spans 13 amino acids. Germline CDR1 reads SGHRS; CDR2 reads YFSETQ. Deletions cut 4 bases from V and 3 bases from J, with 11 bases between.

This sequence joins TRBV12-3 or TRBV12-4 and TRBJ2-5; D is possibly TRBD1 (6 bases). The CDR3 has 13 residues. The ends were cut back, 8 bases at V and 2 bases at J, with 12 bases in the middle. The CDR3 DNA reads TGTGCCAGCGGAACAGGGCCACAAGAGACCCAGTACTTC. Translated: CASGTGPQETQYF.

CDR3 loop: CASSVDQGNYGYTF. CDR3 coding DNA: TGTGCCAGCAGCGTAGATCAGGGTAACTATGGCTACACCTTC. The J gene is TRBJ1-2, the V gene TRBV9, with D maybe TRBD1 (5 bases). The V end lost 0 bases, the J end lost 1 base, and 7 bases lay between the germline ends. CDR1 and CDR2 from the germline V gene are SGDLS and YYNGEE. The CDR3 is made up of 14 amino acids.

The rearrangement links TRBV9 to TRBJ1-3, with D unresolved. This CDR3 is 14 amino acids long. Germline V gene data show CDR1 as SGDLS and CDR2 as YYNGEE. V lost 4 bases and J 0 bases, leaving 8 bases between the germline ends. The CDR3 protein is CASSFRSSGNTIYF. The CDR3 DNA reads TGTGCCAGCAGCTTTCGCTCCTCTGGAAACACCATATATTTT.

The chain uses TRBV5-4 and TRBJ1-1, with D possibly matching TRBD1 (5 bases). Germline CDR1 and CDR2: SGHNT and YYREEE (reference sequence). The CDR3 has 13 residues. The germline V and J ends were trimmed by 4 bases and 5 bases, with 12 bases remaining between them. CDR3 nucleotides: TGTGCCAGCAGCGGGACTGGAGGAACTGAAGCTTTCTTT. Translation: CASSGTGGTEAFF. Full variable domain (outside the CDR3, taken from reference TRBV5-4 and TRBJ1-1): ETGVTQSPTHLIKTRGQQVTLRCSSQSGHNTVSWYQQALGQGPQFIFQYYREEENGRGNFPPRFSGLQFPNYSSELNVNALELDDSALYLCASSGTGGTEAFFGQGTRLTVV.

J is TRBJ1-6 and V is TRBV9; 7 nucleotides match TRBD1. CDR1 SGDLS and CDR2 YYNGEE come from the germline V gene. The junction had 9 bases not matched to a gene; V was cut back by 2 bases and J by 7 bases. The CDR3 sequence is 16 residues long. The CDR3 DNA reads as TGTGCCAGCAGCGTCGGGGGGCAGGGGGTAAATTCACCCCTCCACTTT. Translation: CASSVGGQGVNSPLHF.